The clone carrying this T cell receptor beta chain was detected many times. Amplification of TCR beta CDR3 regions was performed using RNA transcripts as template. A first-round RT-PCR of the TCR CDR3 used the HTBI primer set. Via MiXCR, TCRdb re-called the multiplex PCR reads, giving one row per CDR3 protein. The sample has about 350,000 distinct CDR3 sequences, about a fifth seen once; the top ten hold 3.5% to 4%. Germline CDR1 MNHEY, CDR2 SVGEGT. With 5 bases clipped from V and 5 bases from J, the junction kept 6 bases outside the gene matches. This CDR3 spans 14 amino acids. These data originate in a study of T cells in Graves' hyperthyroidism and ophthalmopathy. The diagnoses drew upon clinical symptoms, serum thyroxine and TRAb, thyroid ultrasound and orbital computed tomography.

Sequencing input: blood. The chain uses TRBV6-2 or TRBV6-3 and TRBJ2-5; 9 nucleotides align to TRBD2. The source of this sequence is a young woman with Graves' hyperthyroidism. The CDR3 DNA sequence: TGTGCCAGCAGTACAGGACTAGCGTCGGAGACCCAGTACTTC. Protein sequence: CASSTGLASETQYF.